The present T cell receptor beta chain was sequenced within a study of sequential checkpoint blockade in melanoma. This CDR3 region has 14 residues. Trimming stripped 7 bases from V and 4 bases from J, with 14 bases between. The germline CDR1 and CDR2 sequences are MDHEN and SYDVKM. Assay: immunoSEQ multiplex PCR; the TCRdb copy retains only in-frame clones and omits some. In the table there are some 20,000 clones, 82% of which are singletons. The treatment was: randomized to nivolumab then ipilimumab (arm A) or the reverse (arm B). The chain joins TRBV28 to TRBJ1-5; D gene ambiguous. Sequences were derived from CD8+ T cells sorted from blood (inferred from file names), sampled from a patient given nivolumab and ipilimumab in sequence. The receptor was derived from a human donor with melanoma. CDR3 sequence (DNA): TGTGCCAGCACCCCTTATCTCAGAAATCAGCCCCAGCATTTT. The encoded protein is CASTPYLRNQPQHF.